The clone carrying this TCR beta chain came up many times. TCRdb re-called the RACE reads through MiXCR, storing one row per CDR3 protein. The sample includes 380,000 or so distinct CDR3 sequences, approximately 4.4% of them seen just once. Noted time point: patch test 1, 2 weeks after DPC sensitization. Treatment in this sample: therapeutic diphenylcyclopropenone sensitization with weekly scalp DPC. This sample is drawn from a study of human T cells and chemical hapten exposure. The trim removed 6 bases at V and 5 bases at J, leaving 10 bases unmatched. CDR3 length equals 16 residues. Germline V CDR1 and CDR2: ENHRY, SYGVKD.

The origin of this receptor is a woman between 45 and 60 years old with alopecia areata. Some clones in this sample may be carry-over from other donors' samples. This rearrangement joins TRBV10-3 to TRBJ2-3, with TRBD2 matching over 11 bases. The source was whole blood, collected in connection with sensitization to the hapten diphenylcyclopropenone (DPC). CDR3 nucleotide sequence: TGTGCCATCAGGACTCTAGCGGGAGGAATGGGAGATACGCAGTATTTT. Its translation: CAIRTLAGGMGDTQYF.